The 17 T cell receptor beta chains below were found in one sample sequenced in a study of persistence of HIV-infected CD4 T cells. Sequencing used immunoSEQ version 4 in survey mode. TCRdb's table, derived via immunoSEQ multiplex PCR, lists solely in-frame clones and lacks some. Among about 64,000 clones listed, under 80% were seen once. The stimulus was an HIV-1 Gag 15-mer peptide pool, 0.8 to 1 ug/peptide/mL. CD40L/CD69 double-negative CD45RO-high memory CD4+ T cells were collected. Antigens for these TCRs are unknown. The sequencing here drew on CD4+ T cells sorted from PBMCs after 18-hour stimulation, taken from a patient who received antiretroviral therapy. These receptors were obtained from an adult man with HIV who was CMV-seropositive.

V gene TRBV6-5 combines with J gene TRBJ2-4, with a tentative D call TRBD1 (6 bases). This CDR3 comprises 14 residues. Trimming took 5 bases from V and 4 from J, leaving 12 bases between them. CDR1 and CDR2 (germline): MNHEY, SVGAGI. The CDR3 protein is CASSLPGTKNIQYF. CDR3 DNA sequence: TGTGCCAGCAGTCTCCCGGGGACAAAAAACATTCAGTACTTC.

This clone was seen a few times. The chain couples TRBV2 to TRBJ1-5; TRBD1 agrees at 8 bases. J was trimmed by 6 bases and V by 7 bases; bases with no gene match: 5. From germline, CDR1 is SNHLY and CDR2 FYNNEI. The CDR3 runs 13 residues. CDR3 sequence reads: CASTQGAGQPQHF. The CDR3 DNA sequence: TGTGCCAGCACCCAGGGGGCAGGTCAGCCCCAGCATTTT.

The rearrangement links TRBV4-2 to TRBJ2-3, with TRBD1 as a possible D gene (6 bases). The CDR3 consists of 17 residues. CDR1 is LGHNA, CDR2 YNFKEQ, per germline. V lost 3 bases to trimming and J lost 2 bases, with 18 bases between them. The CDR3 DNA reads as TGTGCCAGCAGCCATCCGATGAGGGGGTCCCTCACAGATACGCAGTATTTT. Its translation: CASSHPMRGSLTDTQYF.

This clone was picked up one time. J is TRBJ2-1 and V is TRBV5-4, with 8 positions matching TRBD1. The germline V gene has CDR1 SGHNT and CDR2 YYREEE (reference sequence). This CDR3 region has 16 residues. V was clipped by 2 bases and J by 0 bases; unmatched bases: 4. The CDR3 here is CASSFTGTGSYNEQFF. In DNA form, the CDR3 reads TGTGCCAGCAGCTTTACCGGGACAGGCTCCTACAATGAGCAGTTCTTC.

This chain joins TRBV28 and TRBJ2-2; D may match TRBD1 or TRBD2 (6 bases each). Germline CDR1 is MDHEN and CDR2 is SYDVKM. This CDR3 comprises 13 residues. Trimming cost V 7 bases and J 5 bases, with 11 bases left between them. The CDR3 sequence: CASKIGGTGELFF. CDR3 nucleotide sequence: TGTGCCAGCAAAATAGGGGGGACCGGGGAGCTGTTTTTT.

The chain carries TRBV6-5 and TRBJ1-1; 7 nucleotides line up with TRBD1. The trim removed 4 bases at V and 5 bases at J, leaving 10 bases unmatched. This CDR3 region has 15 residues. Germline V gives CDR1 MNHEY, CDR2 SVGAGI. The CDR3 loop is CASSLRQGRRTEAFF. In DNA form, the CDR3 reads TGTGCCAGCAGTTTAAGACAGGGTCGAAGAACTGAAGCTTTCTTT.

This clone was detected a few times. The chain carries TRBV5-1 and TRBJ1-6; unclear D gene. This CDR3 comprises 12 residues. Between the trimmed V and J ends, which lost 5 bases and 9 bases, there was a span of 9 bases. Germline-derived CDR1 and CDR2 are SGHRS and YFSETQ. CDR3 sequence (DNA): TGCGCCAGCAGGGAGGAGAGTTCACCCCTCCACTTT. Protein sequence: CASREESSPLHF.

V usage is TRBV27 and J usage is TRBJ1-2; D not certain. Per germline, CDR1 MNHEY and CDR2 SMNVEV (reference sequence). The CDR3 runs to 13 residues. V lost 8 bases to trimming and J lost 2 bases, with 12 bases between them. CDR3 DNA: TGTGCCAGCCGGAATAACGGAAACTATGGCTACACCTTC. Translation gives CASRNNGNYGYTF.

This clone occurred a few times. The rearrangement joins TRBV18 to TRBJ2-1; TRBD1 matches at 7 bases. Looked up from germline, CDR1 is KGHSH and CDR2 is LQKENI. CDR3 size: 16 residues. V shed 1 base and J 0 bases; nucleotides not matched to a gene: 3. The CDR3 here is CASSPLQGSSYNEQFF. For the CDR3, the DNA is TGTGCCAGCTCACCACTACAGGGGAGCTCCTACAATGAGCAGTTCTTC.

The rearrangement links TRBV9 to TRBJ1-6, with 9 bases that match TRBD1. V gave up 0 bases and J gave up 5 bases; unmatched junction bases: 6. The CDR3 runs 17 residues. The germline V gene encodes CDR1 SGDLS and CDR2 YYNGEE. As DNA, the CDR3 is TGTGCCAGCAGCGTAGGCCTGACAGGGGGAAATAATTCACCCCTCCACTTT. Translating gives CASSVGLTGGNNSPLHF.

The rearrangement links TRBV7-2 to TRBJ1-2; D is possibly TRBD1 (5 bases). Germline V gene sequence: CDR1 SGHTA, CDR2 FQGNSA. Between the trimmed V and J ends, which lost 5 bases and 3 bases, there was a span of 13 bases. CDR3 length: 14 residues. CDR3 nucleotide sequence: TGTGCCAGCAGCCCGGACACTGGGGACTATGGCTACACCTTC. This codes for CASSPDTGDYGYTF.

This clone is medium-sized by share. The chain couples TRBV2 to TRBJ1-2, with TRBD1 matching 7 bases. CDR1 SNHLY and CDR2 FYNNEI come from the germline V gene. V shed 7 bases, J shed 5 bases, and the junction held 7 bases outside the gene matches. This CDR3 spans 13 amino acids. The CDR3 DNA is TGTGCCAGCACCCCGACAGGGTCGTATGGCTACACCTTC. This gives the protein CASTPTGSYGYTF.

The rearrangement joins TRBV28 to TRBJ2-7; D is uncertain. Germline-derived CDR1 and CDR2 are MDHEN and SYDVKM. Deletions cut 1 base from V and 4 bases from J, with 8 bases between. The CDR3 loop spans 13 amino acids. This CDR3 reads CASSLSAHYEQYF. In nucleotides, the CDR3 is TGTGCCAGCAGTTTATCGGCACATTACGAGCAGTACTTC.

This sequence joins TRBV4-1 and TRBJ2-3, with 8 bases lining up with TRBD2. Germline assignment: CDR1 MGHRA and CDR2 YSYEKL. This CDR3 region has 16 residues. The J segment lost 1 base and the V segment lost 1 base, leaving 4 bases of the junction unmatched. The CDR3 region has the DNA TGCGCCAGCAGCCAAGCTGGGCGGGGGGGCACAGATACGCAGTATTTT. Translating gives CASSQAGRGGTDTQYF.

This sequence joins TRBV7-3 and TRBJ1-1; 9 bases agree with TRBD1. CDR1 and CDR2 from the germline V gene are SGHTA and FQGTGA. The CDR3 has 15 residues. The ends lost 2 bases at V and 2 bases at J; junction bases unmatched: 3. This chain's CDR3 is CASSLGGQGNTEAFF. CDR3 nucleotides: TGTGCCAGCAGCTTAGGGGGACAGGGAAACACTGAAGCTTTCTTT. The full variable domain, in which reference TRBV7-3 and TRBJ1-1 provide the parts outside the CDR3, is GAGVSQTPSNKVTEKGKYVELRCDPISGHTALYWYRQSLGQGPEFLIYFQGTGAADDSGLPNDRFFAVRPEGSVSTLKIQRTERGDSAVYLCASSLGGQGNTEAFFGQGTRLTVV.

Concerning this clone itself: The junction and the germline gene differ at one end; a read error may be behind it. V and J are TRBV19 and TRBJ2-2; D gene uncertain. The CDR3 totals 14 residues. Germline values: CDR1 LNHDA, CDR2 SQIVND (reference sequence). For the CDR3, the DNA is TGTGCCAGCAGTATATTAAAGGCTACCGGGGAGCTGTTTTTT. This codes for CASSILKATGELFF.

V and J are TRBV19 and TRBJ2-6; 9 nucleotides line up with TRBD1. The germline CDR1 and CDR2 sequences are LNHDA and SQIVND (reference sequence). CDR3 length equals 17 residues. V shed 7 bases and J 0 bases; nucleotides not matched to a gene: 7. In DNA form, the CDR3 reads TGTGCCAGTACTCCTGGACAGGGGAGCTCTGGGGCCAACGTCCTGACTTTC. Translation: CASTPGQGSSGANVLTF.